These 5 T cell receptor beta chains share one sample of origin, sequenced in a study of cytomegalovirus exposure and HLA in healthy donors. Primers included in the PCR were 60 Vbeta and 13 Jbeta primers. Clones were read by immunoSEQ multiplex PCR, and TCRdb kept only the in-frame ones, dropping some. This table lists about 200,000 clones. The sequenced material came from PBMCs. All receptors come from a man younger than 40 in good health and CMV-seronegative.

The chain combines TRBV7-9 with TRBJ2-7; the D is unclear. The CDR3 contains 11 residues. The ends were cut back, 3 bases at V and 6 bases at J, with 6 bases in the middle. Germline V gene lookup returns CDR1 SEHNR and CDR2 FQNEAQ (reference sequence). The CDR3 bases are TGTGCCAGCAGCTTCGTCTCCGAGCAGTACTTC. This codes for CASSFVSEQYF.

The rearrangement uses TRBV25-1 and TRBJ2-7; TRBD2 aligns across 11 bases. Trimming at V came to 8 bases and at J to 1 base, leaving 7 bases not matched to a gene. Germline V gene lookup returns CDR1 MGHDK and CDR2 SYGVNS. This CDR3 has 15 amino acids. CDR3 sequence reads: CASANSGRASYEQYF. Here the CDR3 DNA reads TGTGCCAGCGCTAATAGCGGGAGGGCTTCCTACGAGCAGTACTTC.

The gene calls are TRBV27 and TRBJ2-7; the match to TRBD2 covers 9 bases. V shed 6 bases and J 9 bases; nucleotides not matched to a gene: 12. Germline CDR1 reads MNHEY; CDR2 reads SMNVEV (reference sequence). CDR3 length equals 14 residues. CDR3 residues: CASSSSGVRSGQYF. For the CDR3, the DNA is TGTGCCAGCAGCTCTAGCGGGGTGCGATCGGGGCAGTACTTC.

V is TRBV11-2 and J is TRBJ2-5; D ambiguous. The CDR3 loop spans 12 amino acids. Per germline, CDR1 SGHAT and CDR2 FQNNGV. The V end was cut by 5 bases, the J end by 7 bases, with 11 bases between. The CDR3 bases are TGTGCCAGCAGCCCCCAGCCGGGGACCCAGTACTTC. As protein: CASSPQPGTQYF.

Turning to this clone: Different DNA sequences within this sample yield the same CDR3. This chain links TRBV5-1 with TRBJ1-1, with a weak D call TRBD1 (5 bases). Germline values: CDR1 SGHRS, CDR2 YFSETQ. V was clipped by 7 bases and J by 2 bases, with 15 bases between them. The CDR3 has 14 amino acids. The CDR3 sequence is CASGPGHTNTEAFF. The CDR3 DNA sequence: TGCGCCAGCGGACCAGGACACACAAACACTGAAGCTTTCTTT.